The 8 T cell receptor beta chains reported below all come from one sample, sequenced in a study of CD8 T cells in ankylosing spondylitis. General observations from the study: It appeared that ankylosing spondylitis blood was characterized by a TCR beta motif of several highly homologous variants.

TCRdb independently ran MiXCR on the 5' RACE reads; one entry per CDR3 protein. This table holds more than 650,000 distinct CDR3 sequences, 10% to 15% found once. No antigens are known for them. What was sequenced was blood, either unsorted or a sorted T cell fraction (not recorded which). Every receptor here comes from a male donor with ankylosing spondylitis.

This clonotype has a count of ten or more. The chain recombines TRBV4-2 with TRBJ2-1; the match to TRBD2 covers 10 bases. Germline values: CDR1 LGHNA, CDR2 YNFKEQ. J lost 3 bases, V lost 2 bases, and 1 base had no gene match. The CDR3 spans 15 residues. The CDR3 loop reads CASSQRTSGYNEQFF. In DNA form, the CDR3 reads TGTGCCAGCAGCCAAAGGACTAGCGGCTACAATGAGCAGTTCTTC.

This clonotype was seen ten or more times. J is TRBJ2-7 and V is TRBV2, with D perhaps matching TRBD1 (6 bases). V was trimmed by 5 bases and J by 2 bases, leaving 7 bases between them. Germline lookup yields CDR1 SNHLY and CDR2 FYNNEI. This CDR3 has 12 amino acids. In DNA, the CDR3 is TGTGCCAGCAGTAGACAGGCCTACGAGCAGTACTTC. Translated: CASSRQAYEQYF.

A few counts support this clonotype. The chain carries TRBV15 and TRBJ2-3, with D possibly being TRBD1 (6 bases). V was shortened by 0 bases and J by 13 bases, with 20 bases between the two germline ends. Germline CDR1 reads LNHNV; CDR2 reads YYDKDF (reference sequence). This CDR3 region has 15 residues. The CDR3 nucleotides read TGTGCCACCAGCAGAGATCTCGGCAGGGGCACGAAGGAGTATTTT. This sequence encodes CATSRDLGRGTKEYF.

The chain carries TRBV6-5 and TRBJ2-5; 13 bases align to TRBD2. There are 12 residues in the CDR3. Germline CDR1 MNHEY, CDR2 SVGAGI. Trimming at V came to 8 bases and at J to 7 bases, leaving 1 base not matched to a gene. CDR3 in DNA: TGTGCCAGCGGGACTAGCGGGACGACCCAGTACTTC. Amino acids: CASGTSGTTQYF.

The chain is built from TRBV6-2 or TRBV6-3 and TRBJ1-6; D possibly corresponds to TRBD1 (5 bases). The CDR3 consists of 14 residues. Germline CDR1 is MNHEY and CDR2 is SVGEGT. Trimming cost V 8 bases and J 9 bases, with 17 bases left between them. The CDR3 DNA is TGTGCCAGCTCGAAGGGGCAGGATTTTTCACCCCTCCACTTT. Its protein product is CASSKGQDFSPLHF.

This clonotype was counted only a few times. The chain is built from TRBV12-3 or TRBV12-4 and TRBJ1-2; D might be TRBD1 (6 bases). V was trimmed by 5 bases and J by 6 bases, leaving 16 bases between them. The CDR3 spans 14 residues. CDR3 amino acids: CASSTPGAFHGYTF. CDR3 nucleotides: TGTGCCAGCAGTACCCCGGGGGCCTTCCATGGCTACACCTTC.

This clonotype was picked up a small number of times. The rearrangement joins TRBV10-3 to TRBJ2-3; D gene unclear. V gave up 0 bases and J gave up 4 bases, with 8 bases separating them. The CDR3 has 14 residues. The germline CDR1 and CDR2 sequences are ENHRY and SYGVKD. The CDR3 nucleotides are TGTGCCATCAGTGAGTCGAAACCCCCAGATACGCAGTATTTT. Encoded protein: CAISESKPPDTQYF.

This clonotype showed up just a few times. The genes are TRBV29-1 and TRBJ1-2; D not certain. Deletions cut 3 bases from V and 8 bases from J, with 10 bases between. The CDR3 is made up of 11 amino acids. CDR1 SQVTM and CDR2 ANQGSEA come from the germline V gene. CDR3 loop: CSVDPERGYTF. CDR3 DNA: TGCAGCGTTGACCCTGAAAGGGGCTACACCTTC.